The clone carrying this TCR beta chain was detected ten times or more. Antigen: not known. These data are taken from a study of shared clonotypes between healthy human individuals. Generated by immunoSEQ multiplex PCR, the TCRdb table keeps only in-frame clones and is missing some. In the table there are roughly 700,000 clones, about 74% of which are singletons. Trimming took 4 bases from V and 4 from J; bases not matched to a gene: 14. The CDR3 has 17 residues. Germline assignment: CDR1 SGHRS and CDR2 YFSETQ. Notes on the study in general: On the whole, naive subsets had larger estimated richness than memory subsets had. It was only blood that was sampled, and tissue repertoires likely differ.

This sequence was found in a woman younger than 45 in good health. The chain joins TRBV5-1 to TRBJ2-7, with 10 bases aligning to TRBD2. The sample was memory CD4+ T cells sorted from blood. Described subset: CD45RA-negative fraction. Here the CDR3 reads CASSGRTSGILGYEQYF. For the CDR3, the DNA is TGCGCCAGCAGCGGGAGGACTAGCGGTATTTTAGGGTACGAGCAGTACTTC. Full variable domain (remainder filled in from reference TRBV5-1 and TRBJ2-7): KAGVTQTPRYLIKTRGQQVTLSCSPISGHRSVSWYQQTPGQGLQFLFEYFSETQRNKGNFPGRFSGRQFSNSRSEMNVSTLELGDSALYLCASSGRTSGILGYEQYFGPGTRLTVT.